This T cell receptor beta chain was recovered during a study of T cell responses to AZD1222 COVID-19 vaccine (dated by TCRdb to the early 2020s). General notes on the study: AZD1222 recipients with second doses at about 4 weeks or about 12 weeks were pooled, because spike-specific TCR depth and breadth did not differ between schedules. Trial participants were enrolled into age subgroups of 18-55, 56-69 and 70-plus years, which contained approximately 150, 30 and 60 TCR-sequenced participants, respectively. A total of 230 to 250 trial participants underwent TCR sequencing, of whom about 210 received two doses of AZD1222 and some 25 received two doses of the MenACWY control vaccine.

The CDR3 sequence holds 15 residues, the cysteine and phenylalanine included. The read is trimmed to its CDR3 DNA, 45 bases read in frame from base 1. The germline V gene sets CDR1 to SGHRS and CDR2 to YFSETQ. Between the V and J ends, shortened by 0 bases and 2 bases respectively, the junction contains 11 bases. What the time point label conveys for this sample: baseline before first vaccination. Samples from vaccinated people were obtained from the UK trials COV001 and COV002, which included a single-blind randomized controlled phase 2/3 trial of AZD1222 (ChAdOx1 nCoV-19) in healthy adults. For TCRbeta chain sequencing, PBMC samples were collected from trial participants at day 0 and at day 28 after the second dose. The CDR3 regions of human TCRbeta chains were analyzed by immunosequencing. The authors processed their data as follows. TCRs in the repertoires were compared against a reference library of SARS-CoV-2-specific TCRs that had been generated with the MIRA antigen-specificity platform. Breadth was defined as the fraction of unique TCRs that were SARS-CoV-2-associated, and depth was defined as the fraction of total T cells that were SARS-CoV-2-associated. Using the MIRA data, each spike-specific TCR was assigned both to the spike region to which the TCR was reactive and to a CD4 or CD8 class. Log10-transformed breadth and depth values were compared by one-way ANOVA with Sidak's multiple comparisons tests. The source is immuneACCESS, and TCRdb retained only in-frame sequences with V and J called. Part of the clones is not carried over; for the studies checked, unresolved V genes explain less than half of this, and the remainder is unexplained. That table furnishes V, J and clone size, whereas the DNA furnished D and trimming. In all, the sample holds just under 35,000 clones, and roughly nine tenths of those were seen once. The ten largest clones capture 5.5% to 8% of the sample.

Overall results and qualifications from the work: A significant rise in spike-specific TCR breadth and depth was observed after two AZD1222 doses relative to day 0 and relative to MenACWY recipients. Because no day 14 peak-response samples were available, repertoires were characterized only after the peak T cell response. Vaccine-associated CD4 TCRs spanned the whole spike protein, with dominant responses in regions 160-218 and 743-854. Nearly half of unique spike-specific TCRs reportedly recognized epitopes outside regions mutated in the B.1.351 and B.1.1.7 variants. Most participants were white British and females outnumbered males, and the authors suggested that clonal diversity may have been underestimated. Conclusions about previously exposed vaccinees are limited because only six or seven AZD1222 recipients were SARS-CoV-2 seropositive at baseline. In the small 56-69-year group, the increase in depth fell short of significance, most likely because of low power.

A note on this clone: Its antigen remains undetermined. Base qualities are missing; no much larger clone stands one base away.

In this chain, TRBV5-1 is recombined with TRBJ1-2, with TRBD1 perhaps the D gene, on 5 matching bases. This clonotype originated in an adult in good health. Sequenced here: peripheral blood, sampled on day 0 of AZD1222 vaccination. The base sequence is TGCGCCAGCAGCTTGGCCCCGACAGCGAACTATGGCTACACCTTC. It specifies CASSLAPTANYGYTF.